This entry lists 16 T cell receptor beta chains sequenced from one sample in a study of blood T cells in healthy people across ages. Primed by a sample-barcoded 5' primer and a J-beta primer mix, a second PCR proceeded for about 7 to 11 cycles. TCRdb re-called the 5' RACE reads through MiXCR, storing one row per CDR3 protein. The data contain about 1 million distinct CDR3 sequences, around 45% of them seen just once; the ten biggest clones take up about 20%. Material: blood. Receptors originate from a woman aged 55-70 years in good health.

There are many counts of this clonotype. CDR3: CASSLGGTSGYSYEQYF. The CDR3 nucleotides read TGTGCCAGCAGCTTAGGGGGGACTAGCGGGTACTCCTACGAGCAGTACTTC. The chain recombines TRBV7-2 with TRBJ2-7; 12 positions match TRBD2. The CDR3 length is 17 residues. The V and J ends lost 1 base and 0 bases, in that order; junction bases with no gene match: 4. Looked up from germline, CDR1 is SGHTA and CDR2 is FQGNSA. Together with reference TRBV7-2 and TRBJ2-7, the CDR3 gives the full variable domain: GAGVSQSPSNKVTEKGKDVELRCDPISGHTALYWYRQSLGQGLEFLIYFQGNSAPDKSGLPSDRFSAERTGGSVSTLTIQRTQQEDSAVYLCASSLGGTSGYSYEQYFGPGTRLTVT.

The chain recombines TRBV5-6 with TRBJ2-1; D call uncertain. Matching the DNA end better, TRBJ2-7 makes the J call doubtful. The CDR3 has 17 residues. The germline V gene encodes CDR1 SGHDT and CDR2 YYEEEE. This chain's CDR3 is CASSPRLRSAVLVEQYF. For the CDR3, the DNA is TGTGCCAGCAGCCCCCGACTGAGATCCGCTGTCTTAGTCGAGCAGTACTTC.

About this clonotype itself: Given the absence of the conserved phenylalanine or tryptophan at the CDR3 end, a read error is likely. This rearrangement joins TRBV12-3 or TRBV12-4 to TRBJ2-4; 11 nucleotides agree with TRBD1. The end of the DNA fits TRBJ2-7 better, so the J call may be wrong. The CDR3 has 15 amino acids. The CDR3 DNA follows: TGTGCCAGCAGAAATCCGGGACAGGGGGCCTACGAGCAGTACTCC. This sequence encodes CASRNPGQGAYEQYS.

There are a few counts of this clonotype. The chain is built from TRBV10-3 and TRBJ2-7; maybe TRBD2 (6 bases). V lost 3 bases and J 3 bases, leaving 9 bases between the germline ends. CDR3 size: 13 residues. CDR1 and CDR2 (germline): ENHRY, SYGVKD. The CDR3 sequence: CAISDGRGYEQYF. The CDR3 DNA reads as TGTGCCATCAGTGACGGGAGAGGCTACGAGCAGTACTTC.

The chain recombines TRBV29-1 with TRBJ2-5; D is uncertain. The germline V and J ends were trimmed by 7 bases and 5 bases, with 11 bases remaining between them. Germline CDR1 SQVTM, CDR2 ANQGSEA. The CDR3 contains 11 residues. CDR3 nucleotides: TGCAGCGAGTCGTTTGGGGAGACCCAGTACTTC. This encodes CSESFGETQYF.

The chain has TRBV12-3 or TRBV12-4 and TRBJ2-2, with 8 nucleotides matching TRBD1. The CDR3 is 13 amino acids. V gave up 6 bases and J gave up 6 bases; unmatched junction bases: 3. Here the CDR3 reads CASSWTGSGELFF. CDR3 bases: TGTGCCAGCAGCTGGACAGGGTCCGGGGAGCTGTTTTTT.

J is TRBJ2-7 and V is TRBV13, with D possibly TRBD1 on 6 matching bases. Germline lookup yields CDR1 PRHDT and CDR2 FYEKMQ (reference sequence). Trimming stripped 4 bases from V and 3 bases from J, with 13 bases between. The CDR3 covers 14 residues. CDR3 DNA: TGTGCCAGCAGCTCCAACAGGGACCACTACGAGCAGTACTTC. Translated, it gives CASSSNRDHYEQYF.

This clonotype has only a few counts. The J gene is TRBJ2-1, the V gene TRBV4-1; 9 nucleotides match TRBD2. Trimming removed 4 bases from V and 5 bases from J; junction bases left unmatched: 9. Germline loops: CDR1 MGHRA, CDR2 YSYEKL. CDR3 size: 16 residues. The chain's CDR3 is CASSPILAGKNNEQFF. As DNA, the CDR3 is TGCGCCAGCAGCCCAATCCTAGCGGGAAAAAACAATGAGCAGTTCTTC.

This clonotype was detected a few times. This chain links TRBV15 with TRBJ2-1; 10 bases map to TRBD2. The CDR3 runs 17 residues. The V segment lost 0 bases and the J segment 5 bases; nucleotides outside the gene matches: 7. CDR1 and CDR2 (germline): LNHNV, YYDKDF (reference sequence). This CDR3 is CATSRDRGLAGDNEQFF. The CDR3 DNA reads TGTGCCACCAGCAGAGATCGAGGTCTAGCGGGAGACAATGAGCAGTTCTTC.

About this clonotype itself: An end of the junction does not agree with germline; a read error may underlie this. The chain uses TRBV6-1 and TRBJ2-7; TRBD1 agrees at 7 bases. Germline CDR1 is MNHNS and CDR2 is SASEGT. The CDR3 contains 14 residues. The CDR3 nucleotides are TGTGCCGGCAGTGACAGGGCTGAAACCTACGAGCAGTACTTC. This sequence encodes CAGSDRAETYEQYF.

The chain is built from TRBV18 and TRBJ2-5; 7 nucleotides line up with TRBD2. With V trimmed by 4 bases and J by 11 bases, 7 bases remained unmatched. Per germline, CDR1 KGHSH and CDR2 LQKENI. This CDR3 region has 12 residues. CDR3 bases: TGTGCCAGCTCACGTCCACCGCGGGAGCAGTACTTC. Residues: CASSRPPREQYF.

This clonotype was observed a handful of times. The CDR3: CSGQGGASNYGYTF. CDR3 in DNA: TGCAGTGGGCAGGGCGGGGCCTCTAACTATGGCTACACCTTC. This rearrangement joins TRBV20-1 to TRBJ1-2; tentative D call: TRBD1 (5 bases). The CDR3 is 14 residues long. Trimming left V 7 bases short and J 0 bases short, with 15 bases between. Germline loops: CDR1 DFQATT, CDR2 SNEGSKA (reference sequence).

This clonotype was detected a few times. The chain carries TRBV28 and TRBJ2-3, with TRBD1 as a possible D gene (6 bases). CDR3 length: 16 residues. Trimming cost V 5 bases and J 3 bases, with 18 bases left between them. Germline values: CDR1 MDHEN, CDR2 SYDVKM. The CDR3 sequence is CASSPTGSDSTDTQYF. The CDR3 nucleotides are TGTGCCAGCAGTCCTACAGGGTCGGATTCAACAGATACGCAGTATTTT.

The genes are TRBV7-7 and TRBJ2-4, with D unclear. Germline values: CDR1 SSHAT, CDR2 FNYEAQ (reference sequence). The ends were cut back, 1 base at V and 2 bases at J, with 12 bases in the middle. The CDR3 totals 16 residues. The CDR3 nucleotides are TGTGCCAGCAGCTTAGGCCTCATGGTATCCAAAAACATTCAGTACTTC. It encodes CASSLGLMVSKNIQYF.

The chain has TRBV4-1 and TRBJ2-5; TRBD2 matches at 9 bases. This CDR3 has 16 residues. V shed 4 bases and J 11 bases; nucleotides not matched to a gene: 17. Germline CDR1 MGHRA, CDR2 YSYEKL. CDR3 amino acids: CASSRTLAGWGNEQYF. The CDR3 region has the DNA TGCGCCAGCAGCCGGACCCTAGCGGGATGGGGCAATGAGCAGTACTTC.

V is TRBV2 and J is TRBJ1-5; D is ambiguous. The V gene lost 2 bases and the J gene lost 4 bases, with 12 bases spanning the gap. The CDR3 consists of 15 residues. In germline, CDR1 is SNHLY, CDR2 FYNNEI. CDR3 bases: TGTGCCAGCAGTGAATCGCGGGGTCGGAATCAGCCCCAGCATTTT. Translation gives CASSESRGRNQPQHF.